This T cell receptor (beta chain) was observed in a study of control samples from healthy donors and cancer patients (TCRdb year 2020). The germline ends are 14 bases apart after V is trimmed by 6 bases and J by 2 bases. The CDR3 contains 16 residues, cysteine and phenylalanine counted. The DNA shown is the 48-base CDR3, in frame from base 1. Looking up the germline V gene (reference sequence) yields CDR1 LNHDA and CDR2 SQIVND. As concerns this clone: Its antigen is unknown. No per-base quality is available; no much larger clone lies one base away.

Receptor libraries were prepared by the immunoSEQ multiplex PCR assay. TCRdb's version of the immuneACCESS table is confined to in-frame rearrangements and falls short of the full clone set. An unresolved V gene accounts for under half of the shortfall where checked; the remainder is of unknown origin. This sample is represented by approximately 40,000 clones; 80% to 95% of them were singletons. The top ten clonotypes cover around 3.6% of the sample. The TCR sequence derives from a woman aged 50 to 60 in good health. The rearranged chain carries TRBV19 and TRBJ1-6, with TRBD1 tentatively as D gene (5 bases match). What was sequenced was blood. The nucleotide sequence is TGTGCCAGTAGGGGGGGAGGTGTCACCTATAATTCACCCCTCCACTTT. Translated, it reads CASRGGGVTYNSPLHF.